The clone carrying this T cell receptor (beta chain) was picked up many times. Its cognate antigen is unknown. This sample stems from a study of T cell repertoires in cytomegalovirus infection. Study-wide context: Shared public TCR beta signatures pointed to both CMV infection and a matching HLA type. Study-level points and caveats: In two of eight donors, the top clonotype was HLA-C-restricted CMV-specific.

TCRdb ran MiXCR on the reads and lists one entry per CDR3 protein. The repertoire holds 200,000 to 300,000 distinct CDR3 sequences, with around 8.7% as singletons. The receptor comes from a human donor in good health (CMV status not recorded). Some clones in this sample may be carry-over from other donors' samples. The sample was PBMCs.

CDR3 in amino acids: CASSTKSGESTDTQYF. CDR3 in DNA: TGTGCCAGCAGTACCAAGTCTGGGGAGAGCACAGATACGCAGTATTTT. V and J are TRBV12-3 or TRBV12-4 and TRBJ2-3; D perhaps matches TRBD2 (5 bases). V gave up 5 bases and J gave up 0 bases, with 15 bases separating them. This CDR3 has 16 residues.